The rows below give T cell receptor beta chains drawn from one sample of a study of blood T cell repertoires in COVID-19. Produced via immunoSEQ multiplex PCR; TCRdb's table is partial and in-frame only. The repertoire holds fewer than 150,000 clones, around 90% seen once, with roughly 11% in the top ten. Sequenced: peripheral blood. The receptors come from a woman at least 80 years old with acute or convalescent COVID-19. The conserved cysteine and the conserved F or W are not part of the CDR3 here. The order of the fields is D gene, V gene, CDR3 length, CDR3 protein. D genes are given only for firm matches.

d_call: TRBD1
v_call: TRBV25-1
cdr3_length: 14
cdr3_aa: ASSGTDRGHLQPQH

d_call: -
v_call: TRBV7-2
cdr3_length: 11
cdr3_aa: ASSSNRNQPQH

d_call: -
v_call: TRBV9
cdr3_length: 12
cdr3_aa: ASSVAGDNYGYT

d_call: -
v_call: TRBV27
cdr3_length: 12
cdr3_aa: ASSFRDANYGYT

d_call: -
v_call: TRBV6-6
cdr3_length: 11
cdr3_aa: ASSYLFGNTIY

d_call: -
v_call: TRBV9
cdr3_length: 11
cdr3_aa: ASSAQVADGYT

d_call: TRBD2
v_call: TRBV7-2
cdr3_length: 15
cdr3_aa: ASSLGLAGTVADTQY

d_call: TRBD1
v_call: TRBV7-2
cdr3_length: 12
cdr3_aa: ASSLDRGRNTIY

d_call: -
v_call: TRBV19
cdr3_length: 12
cdr3_aa: ASSIARENTEAF

d_call: -
v_call: TRBV11-2
cdr3_length: 14
cdr3_aa: ASSLTGGTVVEKLF